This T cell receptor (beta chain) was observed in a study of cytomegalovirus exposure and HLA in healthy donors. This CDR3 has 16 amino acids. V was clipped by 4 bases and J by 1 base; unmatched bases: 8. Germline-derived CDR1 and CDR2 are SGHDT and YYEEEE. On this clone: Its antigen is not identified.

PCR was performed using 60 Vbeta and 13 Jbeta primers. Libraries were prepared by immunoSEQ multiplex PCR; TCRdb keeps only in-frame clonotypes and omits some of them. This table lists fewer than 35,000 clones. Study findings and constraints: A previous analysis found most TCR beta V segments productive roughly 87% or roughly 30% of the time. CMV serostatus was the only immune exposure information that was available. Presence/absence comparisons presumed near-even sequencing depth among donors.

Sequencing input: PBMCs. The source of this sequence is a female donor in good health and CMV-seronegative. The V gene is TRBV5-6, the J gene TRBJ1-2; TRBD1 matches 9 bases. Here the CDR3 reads CASSPRGTGFNYGYTF. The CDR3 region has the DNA TGTGCCAGCAGCCCCCGCGGGACAGGGTTTAACTATGGCTACACCTTC.